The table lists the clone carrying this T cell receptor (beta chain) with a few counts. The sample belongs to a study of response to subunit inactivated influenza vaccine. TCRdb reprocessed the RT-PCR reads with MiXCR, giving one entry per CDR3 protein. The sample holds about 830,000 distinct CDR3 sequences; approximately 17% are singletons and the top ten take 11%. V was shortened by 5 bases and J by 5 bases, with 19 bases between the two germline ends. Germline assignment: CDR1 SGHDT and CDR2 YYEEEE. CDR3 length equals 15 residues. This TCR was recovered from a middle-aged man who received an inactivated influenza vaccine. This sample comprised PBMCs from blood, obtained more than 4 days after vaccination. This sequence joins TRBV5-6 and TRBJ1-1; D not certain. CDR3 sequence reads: CASRAGLLWETEAFF. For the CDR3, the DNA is TGTGCCAGCAGGGCCGGACTACTCTGGGAAACTGAAGCTTTCTTT.